This T cell receptor (beta chain) emerged from a study of human T cells and chemical hapten exposure. This clonotype has only a few counts. V was trimmed by 0 bases and J by 7 bases, leaving 17 bases between them. The CDR3 loop spans 16 amino acids. Germline loops: CDR1 SGHKS, CDR2 YYEKEE (reference sequence). Sample time point: patch test 2, 6 weeks after DPC sensitization. Treatment given: therapeutic diphenylcyclopropenone sensitization with weekly scalp DPC. The total RNA was obtained from whole blood that was not fractionated. Original methodology: TCR counts had a median of about 92,000 per sample and spanned roughly 23,224 to 700,000. TCRdb independently ran MiXCR on the RACE reads; one entry per CDR3 protein. Clone size and V and J calls follow TCRdb, not the original study. The sample holds tens of thousands of distinct CDR3 sequences, about 9.6% seen once.

The TCR comes from a woman aged 30 to 39 with alopecia areata. Some clones in this sample may be carry-over from other donors' samples. The chain has TRBV5-5 and TRBJ2-1; D is uncertain. Sequences were derived from whole blood, sampled in connection with sensitization to the hapten diphenylcyclopropenone (DPC). The CDR3 region is CASSLVLATPTNEQFF. The CDR3 bases are TGTGCCAGCAGCTTGGTTTTAGCCACTCCGACAAATGAGCAGTTCTTC.